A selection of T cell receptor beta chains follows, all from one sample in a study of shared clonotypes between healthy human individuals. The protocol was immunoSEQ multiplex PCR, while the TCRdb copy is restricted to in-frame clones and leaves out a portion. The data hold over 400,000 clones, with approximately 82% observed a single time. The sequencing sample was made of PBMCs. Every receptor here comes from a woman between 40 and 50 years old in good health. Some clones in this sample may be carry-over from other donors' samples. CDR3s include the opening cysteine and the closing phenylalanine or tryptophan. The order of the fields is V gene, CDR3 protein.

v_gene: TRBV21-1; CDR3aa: CASRGSRAGGNSYEQYF
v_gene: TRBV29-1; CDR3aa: CSVEAPNNEQFF
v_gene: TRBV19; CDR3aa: CASIQTGDTGELFF
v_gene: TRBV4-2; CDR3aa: CASSQGTAQYF
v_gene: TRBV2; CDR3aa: CASSQGGAEKLFF
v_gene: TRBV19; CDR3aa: CASRTSGNHNEQFF
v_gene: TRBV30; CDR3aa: CAWSVLVTGGGRTEAFF
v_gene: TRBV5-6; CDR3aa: CASSLWLGAGEKLFF
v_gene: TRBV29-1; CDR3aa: CSVRAGWGMNTEAFF
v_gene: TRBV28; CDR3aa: CASSLRFPPDGETQYF
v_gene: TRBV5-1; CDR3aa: CASSTGQGRGYTF
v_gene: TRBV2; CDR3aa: CASSVDFGANVLTF
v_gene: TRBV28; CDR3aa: CASSSSRGSYEQYF
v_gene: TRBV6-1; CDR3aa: CASRLAGGPKTQYF
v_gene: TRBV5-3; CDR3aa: CARKTVFEQYF
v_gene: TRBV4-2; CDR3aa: CASSQDGSSYEQYF
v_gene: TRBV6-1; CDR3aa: CAGASGRSGNTIYF
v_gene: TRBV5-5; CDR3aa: CASRWTGRATFYEQYF
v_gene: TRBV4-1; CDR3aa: CASSQDTLRHGYTF
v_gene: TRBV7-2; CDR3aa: CASSLGGGYGYTF
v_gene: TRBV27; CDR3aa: CASSLGLRTEAFF
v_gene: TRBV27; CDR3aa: CASRIGTGGIYEQYF
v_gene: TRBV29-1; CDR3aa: CSARRGDGYTF
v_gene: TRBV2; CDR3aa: CASGTGDGTEAFF
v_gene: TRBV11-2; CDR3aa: CASSHPSGRPQETQYF
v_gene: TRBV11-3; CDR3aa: CASSRTFRTNREQFF
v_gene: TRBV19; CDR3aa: CASSSGQGDTQYF
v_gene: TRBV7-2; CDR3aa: CASSLATAWDEQFF
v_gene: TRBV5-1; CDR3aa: CASSVGQLSPGEQYF